The sequence of this TCR beta chain was determined in a study of shared clonotypes between healthy human individuals. Study at large: Each donor's CD8 memory used one plate, CD8 naive two, each CD4 subset three.

The CDR3 runs to 15 residues. Trimming removed 5 bases at V and 2 bases at J, with 11 bases between. Germline CDR1 is SGHDT and CDR2 is YYEEEE. Assay: immunoSEQ multiplex PCR; the TCRdb copy retains only in-frame clones and omits some. Counted here are 2 million to 2.5 million clones, over 90% occurring once; the ten biggest clones make up 0.39%. The sample was naive CD4+ T cells from PBMCs. Subset meaning: CD45RA+ positively selected. The chain combines TRBV5-6 with TRBJ2-6; D gene unclear. The sequence came from a man between 18 and 29 years old in good health. Some clones in this sample may be carry-over from other donors' samples. DNA of the CDR3: TGTGCCAGCAGTTTTGGGTGGGCTGGGGCCAACGTCCTGACTTTC. Residues: CASSFGWAGANVLTF.